The subject of this entry is one T cell receptor beta chain. The data originate from a study of control samples from healthy donors and cancer patients. In germline, CDR1 is SGDLS, CDR2 YYNGEE. Trimming took 0 bases from V and 2 from J, leaving 12 bases between them. This CDR3 contains 16 residues. Only in-frame clones appear in the TCRdb table, and some are missing; sequencing was by immunoSEQ multiplex PCR. Altogether roughly 100,000 clones are present, approximately 83% being singletons, with the ten largest covering roughly 13%. V and J are TRBV9 and TRBJ1-3; no firm D call. The sequenced material came from blood. This clonotype originated in a woman aged 45-60 years in good health. CDR3 in DNA: TGTGCCAGCAGCGTAGACCCTGTGGAGGCTGGAAACACCATATATTTT. It yields the protein CASSVDPVEAGNTIYF.